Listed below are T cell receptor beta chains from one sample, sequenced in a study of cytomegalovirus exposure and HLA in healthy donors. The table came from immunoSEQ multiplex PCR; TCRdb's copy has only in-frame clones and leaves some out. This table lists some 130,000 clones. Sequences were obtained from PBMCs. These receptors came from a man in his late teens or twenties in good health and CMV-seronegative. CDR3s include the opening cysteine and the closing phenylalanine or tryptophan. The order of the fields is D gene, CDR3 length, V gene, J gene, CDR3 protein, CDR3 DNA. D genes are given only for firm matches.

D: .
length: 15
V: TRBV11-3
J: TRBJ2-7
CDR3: CASSSRNRRYDEQYF
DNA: TGTGCCAGCAGCTCTAGGAACAGGCGGTATGATGAGCAGTACTTC

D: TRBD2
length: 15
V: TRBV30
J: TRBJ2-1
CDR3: CAWSDRSGNYNEQFF
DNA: TGTGCCTGGAGTGATCGTAGCGGGAACTACAATGAGCAGTTCTTC

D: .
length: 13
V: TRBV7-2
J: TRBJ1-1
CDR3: CASSLVGATEAFF
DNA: TGTGCCAGCAGCTTAGTGGGGGCCACTGAAGCTTTCTTT

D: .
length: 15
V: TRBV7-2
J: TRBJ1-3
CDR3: CASSLVRGSGNTIYF
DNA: TGTGCCAGCAGCTTAGTTCGCGGCTCTGGAAACACCATATATTTT

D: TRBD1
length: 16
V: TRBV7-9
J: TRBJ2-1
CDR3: CASSSTRTGGGGEQFF
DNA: TGTGCCAGCAGCTCAACACGGACAGGGGGGGGCGGTGAGCAGTTCTTC

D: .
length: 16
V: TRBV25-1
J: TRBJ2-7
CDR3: CASSAADTLYRDEQYF
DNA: TGTGCCAGCAGTGCCGCCGATACTTTATACAGGGACGAGCAGTACTTC

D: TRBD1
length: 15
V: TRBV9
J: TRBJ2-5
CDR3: CASSVEGGGFGTQYF
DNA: TGTGCCAGCAGCGTAGAAGGGGGCGGATTCGGGACCCAGTACTTC

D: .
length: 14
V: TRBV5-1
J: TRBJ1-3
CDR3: CASSLGLSGNTIYF
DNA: TGCGCCAGCAGCTTGGGGCTCTCTGGAAACACCATATATTTT

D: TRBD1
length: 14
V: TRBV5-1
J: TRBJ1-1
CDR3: CASSSDRVNTEAFF
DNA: TGCGCCAGCAGCTCAGACAGGGTTAATACTGAAGCTTTCTTT

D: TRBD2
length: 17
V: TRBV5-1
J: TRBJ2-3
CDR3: CASSLKGLAGSTDTQYF
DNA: TGCGCCAGCAGCTTGAAGGGACTAGCGGGAAGCACAGATACGCAGTATTTT

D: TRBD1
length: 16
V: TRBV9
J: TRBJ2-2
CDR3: CASSPRTGERTGELFF
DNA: TGTGCCAGCAGCCCAAGGACAGGGGAGAGGACCGGGGAGCTGTTTTTT

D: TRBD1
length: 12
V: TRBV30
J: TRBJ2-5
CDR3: CAWGDRVETQYF
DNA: TGTGCCTGGGGAGACAGGGTTGAGACCCAGTACTTC

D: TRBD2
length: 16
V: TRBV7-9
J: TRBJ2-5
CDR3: CASRPLGLAGQETQYF
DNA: TGTGCCAGCCGCCCTCTGGGGCTAGCGGGCCAAGAGACCCAGTACTTC

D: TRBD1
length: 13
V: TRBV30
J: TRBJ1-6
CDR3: CAWATGTRSPLHF
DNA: TGTGCCTGGGCGACAGGGACACGATCACCCCTCCACTTT

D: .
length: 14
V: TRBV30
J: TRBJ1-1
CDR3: CAWSAGWVATEAFF
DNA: TGTGCCTGGAGCGCCGGGTGGGTTGCGACTGAAGCTTTCTTT